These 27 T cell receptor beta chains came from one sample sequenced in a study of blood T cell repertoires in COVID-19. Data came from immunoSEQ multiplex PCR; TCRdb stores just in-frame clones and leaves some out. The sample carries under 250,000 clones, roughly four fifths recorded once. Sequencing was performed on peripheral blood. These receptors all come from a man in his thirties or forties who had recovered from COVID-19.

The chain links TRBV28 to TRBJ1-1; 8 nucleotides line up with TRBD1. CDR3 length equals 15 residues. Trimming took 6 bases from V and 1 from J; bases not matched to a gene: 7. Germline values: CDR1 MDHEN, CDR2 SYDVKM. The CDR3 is CASRNQGARNTEAFF. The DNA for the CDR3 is TGTGCCAGCAGGAATCAGGGGGCAAGGAACACTGAAGCTTTCTTT.

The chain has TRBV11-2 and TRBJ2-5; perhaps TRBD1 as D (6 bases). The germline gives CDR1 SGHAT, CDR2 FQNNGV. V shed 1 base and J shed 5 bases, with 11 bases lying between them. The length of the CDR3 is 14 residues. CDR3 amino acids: CASSLAGTGETQYF. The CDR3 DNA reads TGTGCCAGCAGCTTAGCCGGCACAGGGGAGACCCAGTACTTC.

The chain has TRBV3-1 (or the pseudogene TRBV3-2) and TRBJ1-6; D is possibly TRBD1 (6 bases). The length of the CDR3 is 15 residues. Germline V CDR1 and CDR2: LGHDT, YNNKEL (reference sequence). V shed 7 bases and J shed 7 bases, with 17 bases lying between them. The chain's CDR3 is CASNRGGTGNSPLHF. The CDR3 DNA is TGTGCCAGCAACCGGGGCGGTACAGGGAATTCACCCCTCCACTTT.

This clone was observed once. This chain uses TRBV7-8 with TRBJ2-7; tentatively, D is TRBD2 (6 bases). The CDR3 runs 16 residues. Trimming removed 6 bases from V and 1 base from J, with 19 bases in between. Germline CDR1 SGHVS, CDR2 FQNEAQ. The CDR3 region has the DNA TGTGCCAGCAGTCCCCCGGCGGGGACCTCATCCTACGAGCAGTACTTC. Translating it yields CASSPPAGTSSYEQYF.

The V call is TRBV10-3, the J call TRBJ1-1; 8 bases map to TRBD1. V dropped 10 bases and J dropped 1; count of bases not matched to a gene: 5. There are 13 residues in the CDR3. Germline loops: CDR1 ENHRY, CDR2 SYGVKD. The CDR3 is CATGGQGNTEAFF. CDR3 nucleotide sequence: TGTGCCACCGGCGGACAGGGGAACACTGAAGCTTTCTTT.

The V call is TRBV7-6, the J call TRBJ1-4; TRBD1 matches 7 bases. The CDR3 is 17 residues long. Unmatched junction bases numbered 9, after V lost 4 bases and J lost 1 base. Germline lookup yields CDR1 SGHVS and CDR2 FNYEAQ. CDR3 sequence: CASSSKRQGITNEKLFF. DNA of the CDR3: TGTGCCAGCAGCTCGAAAAGACAGGGAATAACTAATGAAAAACTGTTTTTT.

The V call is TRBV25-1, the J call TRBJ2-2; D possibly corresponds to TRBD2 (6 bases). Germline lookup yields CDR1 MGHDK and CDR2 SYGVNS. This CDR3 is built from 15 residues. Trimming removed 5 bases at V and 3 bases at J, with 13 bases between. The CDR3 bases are TGTGCCAGCAGTTCGGGGGAAGAGGACACCGGGGAGCTGTTTTTT. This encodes CASSSGEEDTGELFF.

The CDR3, as DNA: TGTGCCAGCAGTGACACAGGGACAGGGGGCCATGGCTACACCTTC. It codes for CASSDTGTGGHGYTF. This chain connects TRBV6-4 to TRBJ1-2; 12 nucleotides match TRBD1. This CDR3 has 15 amino acids. Germline CDR1 and CDR2: MRHNA and SNTAGT. The trim removed 2 bases at V and 6 bases at J, leaving 4 bases unmatched.

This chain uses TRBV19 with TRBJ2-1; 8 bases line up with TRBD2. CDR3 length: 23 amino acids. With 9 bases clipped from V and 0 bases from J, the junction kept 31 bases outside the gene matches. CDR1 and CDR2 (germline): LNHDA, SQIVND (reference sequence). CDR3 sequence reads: CASRGLGRAAGGGPQPSYNEQFF. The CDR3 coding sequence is TGTGCCAGCAGGGGACTGGGGCGGGCCGCGGGGGGCGGGCCCCAACCCTCCTACAATGAGCAGTTCTTC.

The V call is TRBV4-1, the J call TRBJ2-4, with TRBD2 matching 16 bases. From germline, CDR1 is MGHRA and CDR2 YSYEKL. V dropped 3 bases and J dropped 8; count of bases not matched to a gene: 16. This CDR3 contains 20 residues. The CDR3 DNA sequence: TGCGCCAGCAGCCAGGAAGCCTCCGGGACTAGCGGGGGGGTTGCGGACATTCAGTACTTC. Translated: CASSQEASGTSGGVADIQYF.

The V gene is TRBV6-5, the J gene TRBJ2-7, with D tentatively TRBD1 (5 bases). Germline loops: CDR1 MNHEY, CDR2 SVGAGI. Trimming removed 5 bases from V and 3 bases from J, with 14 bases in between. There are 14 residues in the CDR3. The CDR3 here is CASSPWGKYYEQYF. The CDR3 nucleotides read TGTGCCAGCAGTCCTTGGGGCAAATACTACGAGCAGTACTTC.

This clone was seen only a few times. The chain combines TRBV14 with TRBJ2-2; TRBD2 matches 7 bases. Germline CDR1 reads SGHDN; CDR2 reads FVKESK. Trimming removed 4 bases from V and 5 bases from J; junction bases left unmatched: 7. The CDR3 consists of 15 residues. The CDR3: CASSPWEGWTGELFF. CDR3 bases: TGTGCCAGCAGCCCATGGGAGGGCTGGACCGGGGAGCTGTTTTTT.

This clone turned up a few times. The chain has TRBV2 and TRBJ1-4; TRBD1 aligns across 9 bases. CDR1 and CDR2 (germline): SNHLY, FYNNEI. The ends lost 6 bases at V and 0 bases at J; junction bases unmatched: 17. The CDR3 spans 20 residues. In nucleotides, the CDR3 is TGTGCCAGCAGCCTGGACAGGGGCGCCTCACATGTCGCAACTAATGAAAAACTGTTTTTT. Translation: CASSLDRGASHVATNEKLFF.

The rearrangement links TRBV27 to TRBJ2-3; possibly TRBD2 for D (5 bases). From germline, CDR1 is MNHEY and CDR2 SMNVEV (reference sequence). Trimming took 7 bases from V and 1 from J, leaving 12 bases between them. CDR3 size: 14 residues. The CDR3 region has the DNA TGTGCCAGCACCGTGGGGAGCGGCACAGATACGCAGTATTTT. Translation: CASTVGSGTDTQYF.

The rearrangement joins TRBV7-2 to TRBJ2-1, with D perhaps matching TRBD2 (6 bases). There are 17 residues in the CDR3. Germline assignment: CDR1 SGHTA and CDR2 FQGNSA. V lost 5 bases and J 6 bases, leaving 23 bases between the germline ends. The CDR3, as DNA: TGTGCCAGCAGCCTTCTTCCACCAAGCGGGCGGAGCAATGAGCAGTTCTTC. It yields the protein CASSLLPPSGRSNEQFF.

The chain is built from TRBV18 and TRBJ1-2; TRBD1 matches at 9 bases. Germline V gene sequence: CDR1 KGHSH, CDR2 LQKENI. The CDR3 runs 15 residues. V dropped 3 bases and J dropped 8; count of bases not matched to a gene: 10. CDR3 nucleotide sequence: TGTGCCAGCTCACCTGCGGGACAGGGTCTCGAAGGCTACACCTTC. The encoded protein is CASSPAGQGLEGYTF. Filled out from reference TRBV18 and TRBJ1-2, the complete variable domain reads NAGVMQNPRHLVRRRGQEARLRCSPMKGHSHVYWYRQLPEEGLKFMVYLQKENIIDESGMPKERFSAEFPKEGPSILRIQQVVRGDSAAYFCASSPAGQGLEGYTFGSGTRLTVV.

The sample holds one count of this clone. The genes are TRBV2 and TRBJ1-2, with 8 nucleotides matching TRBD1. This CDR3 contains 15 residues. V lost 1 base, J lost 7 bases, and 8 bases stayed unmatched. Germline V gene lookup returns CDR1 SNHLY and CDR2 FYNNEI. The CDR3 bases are TGTGCCAGCAGTGAAGGTGGCAGGGGGCTGTTTGGCTACACCTTC. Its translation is CASSEGGRGLFGYTF.

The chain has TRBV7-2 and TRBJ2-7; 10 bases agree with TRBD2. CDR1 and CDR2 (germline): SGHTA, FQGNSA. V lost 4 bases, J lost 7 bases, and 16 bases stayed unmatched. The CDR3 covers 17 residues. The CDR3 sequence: CASSSKPRTSGLREQYF. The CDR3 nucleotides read TGTGCCAGCAGCTCTAAGCCCCGGACTAGCGGACTACGGGAGCAGTACTTC.

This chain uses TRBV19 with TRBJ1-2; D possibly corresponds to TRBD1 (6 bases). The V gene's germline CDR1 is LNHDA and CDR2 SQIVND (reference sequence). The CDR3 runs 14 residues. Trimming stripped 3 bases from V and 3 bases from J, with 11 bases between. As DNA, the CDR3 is TGTGCCAGTAGTATGTCCGGGACATACTATGGCTACACCTTC. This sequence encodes CASSMSGTYYGYTF.

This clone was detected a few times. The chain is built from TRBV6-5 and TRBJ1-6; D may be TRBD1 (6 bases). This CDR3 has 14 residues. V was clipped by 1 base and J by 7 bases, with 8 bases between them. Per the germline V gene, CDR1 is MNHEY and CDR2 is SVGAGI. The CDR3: CASSYFTGNSPLHF. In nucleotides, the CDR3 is TGTGCCAGCAGTTACTTTACAGGGAATTCACCCCTCCACTTT.

CDR3 protein: CASSLGNQDNEQFF. CDR3 nucleotide sequence: TGTGCCAGCAGCTTAGGGAACCAGGACAATGAGCAGTTCTTC. The rearrangement links TRBV11-1 to TRBJ2-1, with unresolved D. The CDR3 loop spans 14 amino acids. Germline V CDR1 and CDR2: SGHAT, FQDESV (reference sequence). Trimming shortened V by 1 base and J by 5 bases, and 9 bases separated the two germline ends.

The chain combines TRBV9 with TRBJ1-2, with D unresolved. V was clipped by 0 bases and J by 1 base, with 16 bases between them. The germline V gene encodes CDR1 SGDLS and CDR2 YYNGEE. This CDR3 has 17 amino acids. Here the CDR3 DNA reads TGTGCCAGCAGCGTAGCGGCGATCGGGAAATATAACTATGGCTACACCTTC. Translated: CASSVAAIGKYNYGYTF.

In DNA, the CDR3 is TGTGCCAGCAGCTTGTCTAGGGGTTATGGCTACACCTTC. Translating gives CASSLSRGYGYTF. The chain has TRBV5-4 and TRBJ1-2; possibly TRBD1 for D (5 bases). Germline values: CDR1 SGHNT, CDR2 YYREEE (reference sequence). Trimming took off 1 base at V and 5 bases at J, with 9 bases between the two ends. CDR3 size: 13 residues.

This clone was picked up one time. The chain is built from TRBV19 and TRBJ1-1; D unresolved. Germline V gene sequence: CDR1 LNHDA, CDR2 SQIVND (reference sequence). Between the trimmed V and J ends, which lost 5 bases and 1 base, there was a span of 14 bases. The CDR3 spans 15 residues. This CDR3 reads CASSSIDARNTEAFF. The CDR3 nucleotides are TGTGCCAGTAGTTCGATAGATGCTAGGAACACTGAAGCTTTCTTT.

CDR3 sequence reads: CASSTSGGQNEQFF. The CDR3 bases are TGTGCCAGCAGTACTAGCGGGGGTCAGAATGAGCAGTTCTTC. The chain joins TRBV6-5 to TRBJ2-1; 11 bases agree with TRBD2. V gave up 5 bases and J gave up 7 bases; unmatched junction bases: 4. Germline V CDR1 and CDR2: MNHEY, SVGAGI. This CDR3 is built from 14 residues.

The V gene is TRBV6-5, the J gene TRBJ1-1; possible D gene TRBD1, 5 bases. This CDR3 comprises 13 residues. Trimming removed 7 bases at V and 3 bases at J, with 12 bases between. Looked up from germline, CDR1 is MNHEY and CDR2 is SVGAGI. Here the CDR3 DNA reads TGTGCCAGCACTTGGGGGGGGGACACTGAAGCTTTCTTT. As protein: CASTWGGDTEAFF.

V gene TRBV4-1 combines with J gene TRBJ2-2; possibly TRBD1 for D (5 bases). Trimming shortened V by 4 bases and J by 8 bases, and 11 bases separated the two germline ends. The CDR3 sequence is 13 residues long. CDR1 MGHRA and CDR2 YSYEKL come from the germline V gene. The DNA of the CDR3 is TGCGCCAGCAGCCTCACAGGATCGGGGGAGCTGTTTTTT. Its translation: CASSLTGSGELFF.